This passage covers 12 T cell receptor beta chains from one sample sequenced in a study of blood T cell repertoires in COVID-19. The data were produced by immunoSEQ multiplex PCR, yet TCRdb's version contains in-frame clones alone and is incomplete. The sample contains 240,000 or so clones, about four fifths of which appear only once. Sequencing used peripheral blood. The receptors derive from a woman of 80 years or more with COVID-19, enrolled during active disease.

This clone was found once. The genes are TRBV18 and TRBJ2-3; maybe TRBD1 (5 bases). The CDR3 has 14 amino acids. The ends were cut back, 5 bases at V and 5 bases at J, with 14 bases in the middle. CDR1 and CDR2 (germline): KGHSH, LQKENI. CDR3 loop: CASSIQALGDTQYF. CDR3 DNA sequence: TGTGCCAGCTCAATACAGGCGTTGGGAGATACGCAGTATTTT.

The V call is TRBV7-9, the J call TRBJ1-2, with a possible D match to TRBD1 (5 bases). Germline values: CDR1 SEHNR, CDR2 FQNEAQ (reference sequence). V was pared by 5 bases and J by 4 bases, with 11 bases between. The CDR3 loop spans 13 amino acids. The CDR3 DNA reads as TGTGCCAGCAGCGTAGACAGTCTCTATGGCTACACCTTC. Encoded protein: CASSVDSLYGYTF.

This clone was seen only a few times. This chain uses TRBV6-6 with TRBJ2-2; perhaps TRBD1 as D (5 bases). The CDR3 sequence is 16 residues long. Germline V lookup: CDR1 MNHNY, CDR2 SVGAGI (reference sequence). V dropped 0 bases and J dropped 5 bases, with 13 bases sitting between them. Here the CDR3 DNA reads TGTGCCAGCAGTTACTCGATCCAGGGAAGGACCGGGGAGCTGTTTTTT. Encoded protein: CASSYSIQGRTGELFF.

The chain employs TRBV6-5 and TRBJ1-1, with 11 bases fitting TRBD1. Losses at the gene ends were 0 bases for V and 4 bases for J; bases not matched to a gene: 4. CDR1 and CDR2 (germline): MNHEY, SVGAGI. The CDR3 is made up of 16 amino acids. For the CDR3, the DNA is TGTGCCAGCAGTTACTCGCGGACAGGGGGCTTCACTGAAGCTTTCTTT. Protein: CASSYSRTGGFTEAFF.

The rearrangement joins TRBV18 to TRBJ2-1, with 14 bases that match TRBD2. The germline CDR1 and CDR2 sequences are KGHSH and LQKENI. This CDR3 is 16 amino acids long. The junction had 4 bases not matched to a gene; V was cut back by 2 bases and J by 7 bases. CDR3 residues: CASSPAGLAGGNEQFF. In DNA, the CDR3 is TGTGCCAGCTCACCAGCTGGACTAGCGGGGGGAAATGAGCAGTTCTTC.

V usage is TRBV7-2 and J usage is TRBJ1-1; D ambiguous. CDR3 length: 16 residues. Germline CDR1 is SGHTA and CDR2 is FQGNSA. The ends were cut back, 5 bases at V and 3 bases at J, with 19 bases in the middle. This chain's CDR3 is CASSRYPSTGYTEAFF. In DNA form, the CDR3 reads TGTGCCAGCAGCCGTTATCCGTCCACCGGGTACACTGAAGCTTTCTTT.

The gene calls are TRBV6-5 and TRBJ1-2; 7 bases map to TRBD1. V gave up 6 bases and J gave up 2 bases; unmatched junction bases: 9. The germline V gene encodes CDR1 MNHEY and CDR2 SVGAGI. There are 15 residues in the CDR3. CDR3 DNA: TGTGCCAGCAGATTCCTTACAGGGGAGAACTATGGCTACACCTTC. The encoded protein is CASRFLTGENYGYTF.

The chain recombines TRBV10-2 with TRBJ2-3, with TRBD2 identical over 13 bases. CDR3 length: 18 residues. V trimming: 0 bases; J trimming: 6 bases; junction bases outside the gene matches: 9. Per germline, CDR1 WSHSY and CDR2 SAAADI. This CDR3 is CASSESGTSGEARDTQYF. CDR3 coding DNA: TGCGCCAGCAGTGAGTCGGGGACTAGCGGGGAGGCCAGGGATACGCAGTATTTT.

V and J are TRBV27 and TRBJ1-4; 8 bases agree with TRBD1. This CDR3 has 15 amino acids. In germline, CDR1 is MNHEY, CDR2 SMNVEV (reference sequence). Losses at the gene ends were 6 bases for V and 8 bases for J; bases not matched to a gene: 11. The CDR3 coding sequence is TGTGCCAGCAGGGACAGGGTAGGAGTTCGGGAAAAACTGTTTTTT. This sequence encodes CASRDRVGVREKLFF.

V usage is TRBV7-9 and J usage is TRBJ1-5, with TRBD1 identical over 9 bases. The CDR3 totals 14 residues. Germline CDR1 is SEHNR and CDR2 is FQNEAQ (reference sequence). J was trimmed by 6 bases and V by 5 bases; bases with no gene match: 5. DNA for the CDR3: TGTGCCAGCAGCGCGGGACAGGGAAGTCAGCCCCAGCATTTT. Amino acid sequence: CASSAGQGSQPQHF.

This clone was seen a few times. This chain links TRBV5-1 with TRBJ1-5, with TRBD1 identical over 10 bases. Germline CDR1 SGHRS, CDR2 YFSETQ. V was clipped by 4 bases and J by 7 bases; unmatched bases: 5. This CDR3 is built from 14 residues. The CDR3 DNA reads TGCGCCAGCAGCGAGGGACAGGGGATCCAGCCCCAGCATTTT. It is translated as CASSEGQGIQPQHF.

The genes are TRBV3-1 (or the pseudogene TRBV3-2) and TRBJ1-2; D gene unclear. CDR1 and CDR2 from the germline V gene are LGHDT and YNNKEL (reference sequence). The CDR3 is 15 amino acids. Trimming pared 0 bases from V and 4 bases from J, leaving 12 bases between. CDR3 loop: CASSQEGGSRYGYTF. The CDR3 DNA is TGTGCCAGCAGCCAAGAAGGAGGCAGTCGCTATGGCTACACCTTC.